Listed below are T cell receptor beta chains from one sample, sequenced in a study of blood T cell repertoires in COVID-19. Using immunoSEQ multiplex PCR, the repertoire was profiled, and TCRdb retains in-frame clones only, with some absent. The table records hundreds of thousands of clones, around nine tenths of them present only once. The sequencing sample was made of peripheral blood. These receptors all stem from a man aged 70-80 years with acute or convalescent COVID-19. CDR3s include the opening cysteine and the closing phenylalanine or tryptophan. The D gene is left open where the match is weak. Clone size is not always given. Where it is, it says once, few, many or a class for expanded clones.

TRBV6-5	NA	TRBJ1-5	NA	TGTGCCAGCAGAGAGGTCATCAATCAGCCCCAGCATTTT	CASREVINQPQHF
TRBV4-2	NA	TRBJ2-3	NA	TGTGCCAGCAGCCGAACTAGCACAGATACGCAGTATTTT	CASSRTSTDTQYF
TRBV2	NA	TRBJ1-5	NA	TGTGCCAGCAGTTTTGACAGGTCACCTAGCAATCAGCCCCAGCATTTT	CASSFDRSPSNQPQHF
TRBV5-1	NA	TRBJ1-1	TRBD1	TGCGCCAGCAGCCCGGACAGGGCGAACACTGAAGCTTTCTTT	CASSPDRANTEAFF
TRBV7-8	NA	TRBJ2-1	NA	TGTGCCAGCAGCTTAGGTTCCGGGACATCCTACAATGAGCAGTTCTTC	CASSLGSGTSYNEQFF
TRBV19	NA	TRBJ2-5	NA	TGTGCCAGTAGTCCCAACTACGGGACTTTACAAGAGACCCAGTACTTC	CASSPNYGTLQETQYF
TRBV9	NA	TRBJ2-5	TRBD2	TGTGCCAGCAGCGTAGCGCCGGGGGGGCTACAAGAGACCCAGTACTTC	CASSVAPGGLQETQYF
TRBV18	NA	TRBJ2-3	NA	TGTGCCAGCTCACCCCGACAGGCCGATACGCAGTATTTT	CASSPRQADTQYF
TRBV18	NA	TRBJ2-3	TRBD2	TGTGCCAGCTCACCAGGACTAGCGGGAGAAACTAGCACAGATACGCAGTATTTT	CASSPGLAGETSTDTQYF
TRBV24-1	NA	TRBJ2-1	NA	TGTGCCACCAGTGATTCCGGGATCACCTACAATGAGCAGTTCTTC	CATSDSGITYNEQFF
TRBV7-9	NA	TRBJ2-1	NA	TGTGCCAGCAGCTTAGCGTCGGTGGCGGGAATTGAGCAGTTCTTC	CASSLASVAGIEQFF
TRBV6-2/TRBV6-3	NA	TRBJ1-1	NA	TGTGCCAGCAGTTACTCGAGACAGATCGCTTTCTTT	CASSYSRQIAFF
TRBV5-4	NA	TRBJ2-5	TRBD2	TGTGCCAGCAGACTGACTAGCGGGGGCGCGCGGGAGACCCAGTACTTC	CASRLTSGGARETQYF
TRBV29-1	NA	TRBJ1-5	NA	TGCAGCGTCGCAGGGTCCAATCAGCCCCAGCATTTT	CSVAGSNQPQHF
TRBV4-3	NA	TRBJ2-7	TRBD2	TGCGCCAGCAGCCGAGGACTAGCGGGTGTGTCCTACGAGCAGTACTTC	CASSRGLAGVSYEQYF
TRBV30	NA	TRBJ2-1	TRBD1	TGTGCCTGGGTCAACAGGGGAAGGTCCTACAATGAGCAGTTCTTC	CAWVNRGRSYNEQFF
TRBV24-1	once	TRBJ2-2	TRBD2	TGTGCCACCAGGCCTAGCGGGAGTACCGGGGAGCTGTTTTTT	CATRPSGSTGELFF
TRBV4-1	NA	TRBJ2-3	TRBD1	TGCGCCAGCAGCCGAGGGGGCGTTACAATAACAGATACGCAGTATTTT	CASSRGGVTITDTQYF
TRBV4-1	NA	TRBJ2-7	TRBD2	TGCGCCAGCAGCCAAAGGTTGCTAGCGGGGGGGCCTGTGTTCTACGAGCAGTACTTC	CASSQRLLAGGPVFYEQYF
TRBV5-1	NA	TRBJ2-7	NA	TGCGCCAGCACGGGACAAACCTACGAGCAGTACTTC	CASTGQTYEQYF
TRBV27	NA	TRBJ2-7	NA	TGTGCCAGCGGCGGTTTCAAGCAGTACTTC	CASGGFKQYF
TRBV28	NA	TRBJ2-1	TRBD1	TGTGCCAGCAGTTTAGGGGGGACAGGGCCGAGCTCCTACAATGAGCAGTTCTTC	CASSLGGTGPSSYNEQFF
TRBV9	NA	TRBJ2-1	TRBD2	TGTGCCAGCAGCCCCCGGGGGGATATCTACAATGAGCAGTTCTTC	CASSPRGDIYNEQFF